This is a list of T cell receptor beta chains from one sample in a study of molecular identifiers for immune sequencing clone quantification. TCRdb called the PCR reads again in MiXCR, with one record for every CDR3 protein. The sample lists about 320,000 distinct CDR3 sequences, about 22% seen once, with roughly 0.7% in the top ten. Material: naive CD8+ T cells from blood, with Jurkat cell RNA spiked in. These receptors came from a human donor in good health. Some libraries in this study had Jurkat cell RNA spiked in. Each CDR3 is given with its conserved first and last residue. D genes are given only for firm matches. For some rows the clone size is stated as once, few or many, or as a class when expanded; others skip it.

>many|TRBV7-9|TRBJ2-3|TRBD2
TGTGCCGAGGATCGGCTAGCGGGGGACACAGATACGCAGTATTTT
CAEDRLAGDTDTQYF
>-|TRBV5-4|TRBJ2-1|-
TGTGCCAGCAGCTTTTGGTCCACTAGCTCGGATGAGCAGTTCTTC
CASSFWSTSSDEQFF
>few|TRBV19|TRBJ1-1|-
TGTGCCAGTAGTATGAGGGGGGGGCTTGTGAACACTGAAGCTTTCTTT
CASSMRGGLVNTEAFF
>few|TRBV7-9|TRBJ2-3|-
TGTGCCAGCAGCTTAGATCCGGATTTCCCCACAGATACGCAGTATTTT
CASSLDPDFPTDTQYF
>many|TRBV7-9|TRBJ2-3|TRBD2
TGTGCCAGCAGCCCGACTAGCGGGAGGTACACAGATACGCAGTATTTT
CASSPTSGRYTDTQYF
>many|TRBV28|TRBJ2-7|-
TGTGCCAGCAGTTTAAGTCGTGGGGCGTACGAGCAGTACTTC
CASSLSRGAYEQYF
>few|TRBV6-1|TRBJ1-5|TRBD1
TGTGCCAGCAGTGAAATAAGGGGGCGGCAGCCCCAGCATTTT
CASSEIRGRQPQHF
>few|TRBV29-1|TRBJ2-7|-
TGCAGCGTTGATGGGGGCTACGAGCAGTACTTC
CSVDGGYEQYF
>few|TRBV5-5|TRBJ1-1|-
TGTGCCAGCAGCTTCGGGGCAAGCACCGCTGAAGCTTTCTTT
CASSFGASTAEAFF
>many|TRBV12-3/TRBV12-4|TRBJ2-1|-
TGTGCCAGCAGTTCTGGAGGGGTCCCGCAGTTCTTC
CASSSGGVPQFF
>-|TRBV7-8|TRBJ2-7|-
TGTGCCAGCAGCTTATATCAGCTAGGCCCGAGCGAGCAGTACTTC
CASSLYQLGPSEQYF
>many|TRBV7-4|TRBJ1-5|-
TGTGCCAGCAGCTTAGTAAGTACAGCTAATAGCAATCAGCCCCAGCATTTT
CASSLVSTANSNQPQHF
>-|TRBV6-2/TRBV6-3|TRBJ2-7|-
TGTGCCAGCAGTTACAGTGGGAGGACCTACGAGCAGTACTTC
CASSYSGRTYEQYF
>few|TRBV12-3/TRBV12-4|TRBJ1-2|-
TGTGCCAGCACCCCCGGGGAAGAGGGATATGGCTACACCTTC
CASTPGEEGYGYTF
>-|TRBV29-1|TRBJ2-7|TRBD1
TGCAGCGTTGAAGGACAGGGGGCTTCCTACGAGCAGTACTTC
CSVEGQGASYEQYF
>many|TRBV24-1|TRBJ2-2|TRBD2
TGTGCCACCAGTGATCGAAGGACTAGCGGGGCTTTCACCGGGGAGCTGTTTTTT
CATSDRRTSGAFTGELFF
>few|TRBV29-1|TRBJ2-2|-
TGCAGCGTTGACGAGGGAGTGAACACCGGGGAGCTGTTTTTT
CSVDEGVNTGELFF